Each of the 21 T cell receptor beta chains below was sequenced from the same sample in a study of cytomegalovirus exposure and HLA in healthy donors (dated by TCRdb to the late 2010s). Library creation used the immunoSEQ multiplex PCR assay. A mixture of 60 forward primers for TCR Vbeta segments and 13 reverse primers for TCR Jbeta segments was used in the multiplex PCR. Sourced from immuneACCESS, this table was stored by TCRdb with only in-frame sequences that have V and J called. A share of the clones is absent; for the studies checked, an unresolved V gene accounts for under half, and the remainder has no known explanation. The sample table contains over 55,000 clones; only one count was recorded for about four fifths of them. The ten largest clones take up roughly 1.8% of the sample. Sequencing was carried out using PBMCs. These receptors were obtained from a man aged 40-49 years in good health and CMV-seronegative.

This chain links TRBV30 with TRBJ2-7, with TRBD2 matching 9 bases. The ends lost 1 base at V and 7 bases at J; junction bases unmatched: 5. CDR3 length equals 13 residues. CDR1 is GTSNPN, CDR2 SVGIG, per germline (reference sequence). The CDR3 sequence is CAWSGGLAGEQYF. The CDR3, as DNA: TGTGCCTGGAGTGGGGGACTAGCAGGGGAGCAGTACTTC.

In DNA, the CDR3 is TGTGCCAGCAGTCAATCCATAGGAGGGACAGGTTATGGCTACACCTTC. Its translation is CASSQSIGGTGYGYTF. This chain links TRBV28 with TRBJ1-2; TRBD1 matches 8 bases. The CDR3 spans 16 residues. Trimming at V came to 5 bases and at J to 5 bases, leaving 13 bases not matched to a gene. The germline CDR1 and CDR2 sequences are MDHEN and SYDVKM.

The chain couples TRBV2 to TRBJ2-3, with a possible D match to TRBD1 (6 bases). Germline loops: CDR1 SNHLY, CDR2 FYNNEI. Trimming left V 7 bases short and J 2 bases short, with 16 bases between. The CDR3 covers 15 residues. Written as DNA, the CDR3 is TGTGCCAGCACCTTATGGGGGCACAACACAGATACGCAGTATTTT. Translating it yields CASTLWGHNTDTQYF.

V gene TRBV7-3 combines with J gene TRBJ1-5, with D perhaps matching TRBD1 (6 bases). This CDR3 comprises 19 residues. The germline V gene has CDR1 SGHTA and CDR2 FQGTGA. Trimming pared 3 bases from V and 1 base from J, leaving 22 bases between. CDR3 sequence: CASSFRYYRDKVSNQPQHF. CDR3 DNA: TGTGCCAGCAGCTTCCGCTATTACAGGGATAAGGTAAGCAATCAGCCCCAGCATTTT.

In this sample, this clone turned up many times. The chain recombines TRBV2 with TRBJ1-3; TRBD1 agrees at 8 bases. Per germline, CDR1 SNHLY and CDR2 FYNNEI. Trimming at V came to 6 bases and at J to 1 base, leaving 8 bases not matched to a gene. The CDR3 spans 16 residues. The CDR3: CASRRQGSMSGNTIYF. CDR3 bases: TGTGCCAGCAGGAGACAGGGGTCAATGTCTGGAAACACCATATATTTT.

The J gene is TRBJ1-3, the V gene TRBV9, with 11 bases fitting TRBD1. Trimming took 2 bases from V and 1 from J; bases not matched to a gene: 8. CDR1 is SGDLS and CDR2 is YYNGEE in the germline V gene. The CDR3 consists of 18 residues. As DNA, the CDR3 is TGTGCCAGCAGCGTCCTCGGAGGACAGGGGGCTTCTGGAAACACCATATATTTT. This translates into CASSVLGGQGASGNTIYF.

This clone was observed a handful of times. V and J are TRBV2 and TRBJ2-1, with D maybe TRBD1 (5 bases). Per germline, CDR1 SNHLY and CDR2 FYNNEI. The CDR3 totals 14 residues. V was shortened by 6 bases and J by 6 bases, with 15 bases between the two germline ends. The CDR3: CASRIRTLGNEQFF. Written as DNA, the CDR3 is TGTGCCAGCAGGATAAGGACACTCGGCAATGAGCAGTTCTTC.

The sample holds one count of this clone. The chain recombines TRBV6-1 with TRBJ1-2; no reliable D call. Trimming shortened V by 1 base and J by 4 bases, and 13 bases separated the two germline ends. The CDR3 has 15 amino acids. CDR1 and CDR2 from the germline V gene are MNHNS and SASEGT. DNA of the CDR3: TGTGCCAGCAGTGAAGGACCGCGCGGAATCTATGGCTACACCTTC. This codes for CASSEGPRGIYGYTF.

The chain is built from TRBV27 and TRBJ1-1, with 7 bases fitting TRBD1. The ends lost 6 bases at V and 8 bases at J; junction bases unmatched: 3. The CDR3 spans 11 residues. Germline V gene lookup returns CDR1 MNHEY and CDR2 SMNVEV (reference sequence). For the CDR3, the DNA is TGTGCCAGCAGCTCACAGGGGGAAGCTTTCTTT. It translates to CASSSQGEAFF.

The V gene is TRBV7-3, the J gene TRBJ1-1; D gene uncertain. The ends were cut back, 5 bases at V and 6 bases at J, with 13 bases in the middle. Germline V CDR1 and CDR2: SGHTA, FQGTGA. The CDR3 sequence is 13 residues long. CDR3 sequence reads: CASSPGIGSEAFF. CDR3 in DNA: TGTGCCAGCAGCCCCGGGATAGGGTCTGAAGCTTTCTTT.

The chain is built from TRBV5-4 and TRBJ2-5, with a possible D match to TRBD2 (6 bases). V was trimmed by 3 bases and J by 0 bases, leaving 9 bases between them. The germline gives CDR1 SGHNT, CDR2 YYREEE (reference sequence). CDR3 size: 14 residues. CDR3 residues: CASSSGEYQETQYF. For the CDR3, the DNA is TGTGCCAGCAGCTCGGGAGAGTACCAAGAGACCCAGTACTTC.

The CDR3 here is CASSSGSGYGYTF. DNA of the CDR3: TGTGCCAGCAGTAGTGGATCGGGCTATGGCTACACCTTC. The chain links TRBV28 to TRBJ1-2; D is unclear. Trimming stripped 5 bases from V and 4 bases from J, with 11 bases between. The CDR3 extends over 13 amino acids. Germline V gives CDR1 MDHEN, CDR2 SYDVKM.

The chain couples TRBV7-9 to TRBJ1-1; D is uncertain. The CDR3 is 14 residues long. The V gene lost 3 bases and the J gene lost 6 bases, with 14 bases spanning the gap. In germline, CDR1 is SEHNR, CDR2 FQNEAQ (reference sequence). The CDR3 DNA reads as TGTGCCAGCAGCTTCTTGGGAGGAGACGCTGAAGCTTTCTTT. Protein product: CASSFLGGDAEAFF.

This clone has more than one count but fewer than ten. The CDR3 DNA reads as TGTGCCAGCACCGCGACGGGGGGTACCTACGAGCAGTACTTC. Its translation: CASTATGGTYEQYF. The V call is TRBV6-5, the J call TRBJ2-5; 7 nucleotides match TRBD2. The better agreement between TRBJ2-7 and the DNA end casts doubt on the J call. This CDR3 contains 14 residues. Germline V lookup: CDR1 MNHEY, CDR2 SVGAGI.

The chain combines TRBV28 with TRBJ2-2; 8 bases map to TRBD1. This CDR3 is built from 14 residues. V trimming: 6 bases; J trimming: 1 base; junction bases outside the gene matches: 1. Germline CDR1 MDHEN, CDR2 SYDVKM. CDR3: CASSTGGNTGELFF. The CDR3 DNA is TGTGCCAGCAGCACAGGGGGGAACACCGGGGAGCTGTTTTTT.

This chain joins TRBV5-1 and TRBJ1-1; the D gene is possibly TRBD1 (6 bases). CDR1 and CDR2 (germline): SGHRS, YFSETQ. The CDR3 is 14 amino acids. The V and J ends lost 2 bases and 6 bases respectively, with 14 bases between them. The CDR3 bases are TGCGCCAGCAGCTTAGGAGGGGGGGACTCTGAAGCTTTCTTT. This encodes CASSLGGGDSEAFF.

The V call is TRBV6-1, the J call TRBJ1-1, with D perhaps matching TRBD1 (6 bases). The CDR3 is made up of 13 amino acids. CDR1 is MNHNS, CDR2 SASEGT, per germline. V gave up 4 bases and J gave up 6 bases, with 12 bases separating them. The CDR3 coding sequence is TGTGCCAGCAGTGTCCAGGGGCAGCCTGAAGCTTTCTTT. Its protein product is CASSVQGQPEAFF.

This chain's CDR3 is CASSERSSLFF. The CDR3, as DNA: TGTGCCAGCAGTGAGCGGTCGTCACTGTTCTTC. The chain has TRBV2 and TRBJ2-1; D gene unclear. Germline CDR1 reads SNHLY; CDR2 reads FYNNEI. V was shortened by 3 bases and J by 15 bases, with 12 bases between the two germline ends. The CDR3 length is 11 residues.

CDR3 bases: TGTGCCAGCAGCTTAGGCGGGGGTCGGTTTGGAAACACCATATATTTT. Its protein product is CASSLGGGRFGNTIYF. The chain has TRBV7-2 and TRBJ1-3, with D perhaps matching TRBD1 (5 bases). Germline values: CDR1 SGHTA, CDR2 FQGNSA. V was pared by 1 base and J by 3 bases, with 13 bases between. This CDR3 comprises 16 residues.

The rearrangement joins TRBV27 to TRBJ2-1; 16 bases agree with TRBD2. This CDR3 spans 19 amino acids. V lost 6 bases and J lost 4; bases outside the gene matches: 12. The germline CDR1 and CDR2 sequences are MNHEY and SMNVEV (reference sequence). The CDR3 region has the DNA TGTGCCAGCAGACCCTTCGGGACTAGCGGGGGGGCGACATACAATGAGCAGTTCTTC. This codes for CASRPFGTSGGATYNEQFF.

The V call is TRBV7-9, the J call TRBJ2-7; 7 bases are shared with TRBD1. Germline values: CDR1 SEHNR, CDR2 FQNEAQ (reference sequence). The trim removed 4 bases at V and 0 bases at J, leaving 3 bases unmatched. There are 14 residues in the CDR3. The CDR3 DNA is TGTGCCAGCAGCTCGAGACAGGGCTCCTACGAGCAGTACTTC. Residues: CASSSRQGSYEQYF.